This TCR beta chain derives from a study of blood T cell repertoires in COVID-19 (dated by TCRdb to 2020 to 2022). Turning to the overall study: Samples covering the acute and convalescent phases of COVID-19 were provided by collaborators in the United States, Italy and Spain. The prospective study material was composed of cDNA or gDNA derived from T cells, B-cell-depleted T cells, or PBMCs. The dataset comprised deeply sampled blood TCRbeta repertoires from subjects exposed to, actively infected with, or recovered from COVID-19. The repertoires were made available in a free public database intended to serve as a resource for research on the immune response to SARS-CoV-2. The samples were drawn from two sources: the first 160 participants of the ongoing ImmuneRACE study, and 950 to 1,500 subjects contributed by 6 global collaborators. Nearly every sample came with metadata listing a de-identified subject ID, COVID-19 status, age in years and sex. Where available, HLA class I and class II types were obtained from metadata supplied by the sample provider rather than from assay-based typing. The full study reports these points: The amount of clinical and demographic metadata varied by source and participant and was provided uncurated.

TCRbeta CDR3 regions were amplified from genomic DNA by means of the immunoSEQ Assay, a bias-controlled multiplex PCR. For the original study's pipeline: The number of nucleated cells in each sample was estimated from the amplification of reference gene primers within the assay. To quantify the absolute abundance of each unique TCRbeta CDR3 rearrangement, sequence reads were collapsed and filtered. For each sample, productive Simpson clonality was calculated as the square root of Simpson's diversity index across productive rearrangements. TCRdb re-hosts the immuneACCESS table, in-frame sequences only. Its copies lack some clones; in the studies checked, an unresolved V gene accounts for under half of them, and the cause for the rest is not known. The V and J calls and clone size come from that table; D and trimming were worked out from the DNA. The table for this sample lists about 27,000 clones; around 90% of them were counted only once. Approximately 8% of the sample comes from the top ten.

V is pruned by 4 bases and J by 7 bases, leaving 8 bases of the junction without a gene match. The CDR3 numbers 14 residues from cysteine through phenylalanine. Of the read, only the CDR3 DNA is kept; its 42 bases are in frame from base 1. Reading the germline V gene gives CDR1 SGHRS and CDR2 YFSETQ. To note about this clone: The clone's antigen remains unknown. No much larger clone is present one base from it, and per-base qualities are unavailable.

Whole blood was collected in K2EDTA tubes by collaborating institutions according to the institutions' own protocols. For TCRbeta analysis, collaborator samples were shipped as frozen whole blood, as isolated PBMCs, or as DNA extracted from either sample type. The material sequenced was peripheral blood. The clonotype was recovered from a man aged 45 to 65 with active COVID-19. The chain links TRBV5-1 with TRBJ2-1; TRBD1 agrees with 7 junctional bases. The sequenced DNA is TGCGCCAGCAGCCCAAATACAGGGGCGAATGAGCAGTTCTTC. This encodes CASSPNTGANEQFF.